These T cell receptor beta chains were read from a single sample in a study of beta chain features in type 1 diabetes. TCRdb's copy holds only in-frame clones and misses some; the assay was immunoSEQ multiplex PCR. The top ten hold more than 0.045% of the sample, which has around 500,000 clones, about an eighth seen once. The sequencing input was naive CD4+ T cells from blood. These receptors were obtained from a woman younger than 30 in good health. The CDR3 runs from the conserved cysteine through the conserved F or W. Fields, in order: J gene, V gene, clone size, D gene, CDR3 protein, CDR3 DNA. The D gene is left open where the match is weak. Clone size is not always given. Where it is, it says once, few, many or a class for expanded clones.

J gene: TRBJ2-1; V gene: TRBV9; clone size: -; D gene: -; CDR3 protein: CASTQTADNEQFF; CDR3 DNA: TGTGCCAGCACCCAAACTGCGGACAATGAGCAGTTCTTC
J gene: TRBJ1-1; V gene: TRBV25-1; clone size: few; D gene: -; CDR3 protein: CASMGSVMNTEAFF; CDR3 DNA: TGTGCCAGCATGGGCAGCGTCATGAACACTGAAGCTTTCTTT
J gene: TRBJ2-3; V gene: TRBV7-9; clone size: -; D gene: -; CDR3 protein: CASSLDVARDTDTQYF; CDR3 DNA: TGTGCCAGCAGCTTAGATGTTGCGAGAGACACAGATACGCAGTATTTT
J gene: TRBJ2-5; V gene: TRBV5-4; clone size: few; D gene: -; CDR3 protein: CASSFEQGRQETQYF; CDR3 DNA: TGTGCCAGCAGCTTCGAACAGGGGAGGCAAGAGACCCAGTACTTC
J gene: TRBJ2-6; V gene: TRBV5-4; clone size: -; D gene: -; CDR3 protein: CASSAPTGGANVLTF; CDR3 DNA: TGTGCCAGCAGCGCCCCTACGGGCGGGGCCAACGTCCTGACTTTC
J gene: TRBJ1-1; V gene: TRBV7-9; clone size: few; D gene: -; CDR3 protein: CASSFTEDTEAFF; CDR3 DNA: TGTGCCAGCAGCTTTACAGAGGACACTGAAGCTTTCTTT
J gene: TRBJ2-7; V gene: TRBV29-1; clone size: -; D gene: -; CDR3 protein: CSAQGYEQYF; CDR3 DNA: TGCAGCGCACAGGGCTACGAGCAGTACTTC
J gene: TRBJ2-5; V gene: TRBV29-1; clone size: -; D gene: -; CDR3 protein: CSVIWGSRTQYF; CDR3 DNA: TGCAGCGTTATATGGGGGTCCCGAACCCAGTACTTC
J gene: TRBJ1-2; V gene: TRBV30; clone size: few; D gene: -; CDR3 protein: CAWSGGTLNYGYTF; CDR3 DNA: TGTGCCTGGAGTGGCGGGACACTCAACTATGGCTACACCTTC
J gene: TRBJ1-1; V gene: TRBV7-2; clone size: -; D gene: -; CDR3 protein: CASSFYLGQNTEAFF; CDR3 DNA: TGTGCCAGCAGCTTTTACTTGGGACAGAACACTGAAGCTTTCTTT
J gene: TRBJ2-7; V gene: TRBV21-1; clone size: few; D gene: -; CDR3 protein: CASSTSPSGPSYEQYF; CDR3 DNA: TGTGCCAGCAGCACCAGCCCCAGCGGGCCCTCCTACGAGCAGTACTTC
J gene: TRBJ2-4; V gene: TRBV7-2; clone size: few; D gene: TRBD1; CDR3 protein: CASSADRGANIQYF; CDR3 DNA: TGTGCCAGCAGCGCAGACAGGGGGGCGAACATTCAGTACTTC